This TCR beta chain was sequenced in a study of cytomegalovirus exposure and HLA in healthy donors. Findings and caveats of the study: From TCR beta sequences, most subjects' HLA-A and HLA-B alleles were reportedly predicted accurately. Common viral pathogens seemed to be connected with several of the most significant clusters, according to a later analysis.

This PCR relied on a set of 60 Vbeta primers and 13 Jbeta primers. The data were produced by immunoSEQ multiplex PCR, yet TCRdb's version contains in-frame clones alone and is incomplete. The table shows approximately 100,000 clones, with approximately 85% occurring only once. V was shortened by 5 bases and J by 6 bases, with 11 bases between the two germline ends. The CDR3 is 12 amino acids. Germline V CDR1 and CDR2: SEHNR, FQNEAQ (reference sequence). About this clone itself: The antigen remains undetermined.

The sequence was collected from a man aged 25-45 years in good health and CMV-seronegative. The sample was PBMCs. V and J are TRBV7-9 and TRBJ2-7, with TRBD2 as a possible D gene (6 bases). This chain's CDR3 is CASSIVEGEQYF. The DNA of the CDR3 is TGTGCCAGCAGCATCGTGGAGGGCGAGCAGTACTTC.